The clone carrying this T cell receptor beta chain was detected a few times. What it recognizes is unknown. These data are taken from a study of identical twins. Whole-study findings and limits: Out-of-frame TCR alpha sharing in monozygotic twins exceeded recombination model predictions.

After template switching added a universal primer site, the resulting cDNA carried unique molecular identifiers. TCRdb reprocessed the 5' RACE reads with MiXCR, giving one entry per CDR3 protein. The repertoire includes about 250,000 distinct CDR3 sequences, about 14% of them detected once, and 7% to 9% sits in the top ten. The CDR3 covers 13 residues. The ends were cut back, 0 bases at V and 14 bases at J, with 15 bases in the middle. Germline V gives CDR1 ENHRY, CDR2 SYGVKD. This chain connects TRBV10-3 to TRBJ2-3, with D maybe TRBD1 (5 bases). The sequence was obtained from a woman under 30 in good health. Sequenced sample: memory (CD45RO+) T cells sorted from blood. CDR3 DNA sequence: TGTGCCATCAGTGAGTCGAGCGACAGATTTTTGTATTTT. The encoded protein is CAISESSDRFLYF.